A few counts support the clone carrying this T cell receptor (beta chain). Antigen: not known. After 5'RACE with constant-segment primers, TCR alpha and TCR beta cDNA libraries carrying sample barcodes and UMIs were obtained. TCRdb analysed the 5' RACE reads with MiXCR anew, one entry per CDR3 protein. Of about 100,000 distinct CDR3 sequences in the sample, over 15% are singletons; the top ten hold roughly 6%. This specimen belongs to a study of T-cell memory formation after mild COVID-19. Study-wide points: Of the contracting clones, CD4+ ones lay mainly in CM and EM, and CD8+ ones in EMRA. Among clones contracting day 15 to 85, CD4/CD8 was balanced, whereas later expanders leaned CD4+.

Germline V gene sequence: CDR1 KGHSH, CDR2 LQKENI. The CDR3 consists of 13 residues. Trimming removed 5 bases from V and 3 bases from J, with 8 bases in between. The chain joins TRBV18 to TRBJ1-5; D possibly corresponds to TRBD1 (6 bases). This clonotype was sampled from a man younger than 30 who had mild COVID-19 (a few samples of this study predate the infection). Cell type and time point are not known. Sequencing used PBMCs or a T cell subset sorted from them (not recorded which). CDR3 bases: TGTGCCAGCTCAACAGGGTTCAATCAGCCCCAGCATTTT. Translation gives CASSTGFNQPQHF.